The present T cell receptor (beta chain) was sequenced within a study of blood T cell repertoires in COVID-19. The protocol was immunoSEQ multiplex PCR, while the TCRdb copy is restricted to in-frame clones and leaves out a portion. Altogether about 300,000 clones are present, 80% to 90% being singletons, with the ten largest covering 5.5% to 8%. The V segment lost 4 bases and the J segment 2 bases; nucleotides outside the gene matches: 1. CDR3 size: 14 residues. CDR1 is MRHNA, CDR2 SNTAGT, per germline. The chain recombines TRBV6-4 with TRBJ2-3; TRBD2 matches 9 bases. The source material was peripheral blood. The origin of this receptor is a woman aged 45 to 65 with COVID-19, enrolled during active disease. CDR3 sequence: CASSAGLATDTQYF. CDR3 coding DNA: TGTGCCAGCAGTGCGGGACTAGCCACAGATACGCAGTATTTT.